A single sample gave rise to the 23 T cell receptor beta chains below, sequenced in a study of blood T cell repertoires in COVID-19. Profiled with immunoSEQ multiplex PCR; TCRdb holds only in-frame clones, not every one. The data contain some 490,000 clones, 75% to 90% of them seen just once; the ten biggest clones take up around 8%. Sequencing was carried out using PBMCs or T cells enriched from blood (not recorded which). Receptors originate from a woman aged 55-69 years who had recovered from COVID-19.

This clone was seen more than once but under ten times. J is TRBJ1-2 and V is TRBV4-1; a weak D match, TRBD1 (5 bases). The CDR3 has 14 amino acids. Germline V gene sequence: CDR1 MGHRA, CDR2 YSYEKL. V was cut by 4 bases and J by 2 bases, with 11 bases left in between. CDR3 DNA: TGCGCCAGCAGCCGCCCGACAGCCAACTATGGCTACACCTTC. Its protein product is CASSRPTANYGYTF.

The chain joins TRBV6-5 to TRBJ1-2, with D perhaps matching TRBD1 (5 bases). The germline gives CDR1 MNHEY, CDR2 SVGAGI. The CDR3 spans 14 residues. V was trimmed by 0 bases and J by 7 bases, leaving 12 bases between them. CDR3 residues: CASSYSVQGVGYTF. The CDR3 DNA is TGTGCCAGCAGTTACTCGGTCCAGGGTGTTGGCTACACCTTC.

The chain carries TRBV30 and TRBJ1-3; D is undetermined. V was shortened by 2 bases and J by 0 bases, with 11 bases between the two germline ends. The CDR3 sequence is 15 residues long. Germline-derived CDR1 and CDR2 are GTSNPN and SVGIG (reference sequence). CDR3 protein: CAWSRSGNSGNTIYF. In DNA form, the CDR3 reads TGTGCCTGGAGTCGGAGCGGCAACTCTGGAAACACCATATATTTT.

The CDR3 DNA follows: TGTGCCAGCAGTTCGTGGACAGGAGGGTTCAATCAGCCCCAGCATTTT. This translates into CASSSWTGGFNQPQHF. The chain combines TRBV27 with TRBJ1-5, with 7 bases that match TRBD1. The CDR3 covers 16 residues. The germline V gene encodes CDR1 MNHEY and CDR2 SMNVEV (reference sequence). The V and J ends lost 4 bases and 3 bases, in that order; junction bases with no gene match: 9.

This chain links TRBV19 with TRBJ1-1, with D uncertain. CDR1 LNHDA and CDR2 SQIVND come from the germline V gene (reference sequence). CDR3 length equals 14 residues. V was shortened by 2 bases and J by 2 bases, with 9 bases between the two germline ends. Written as DNA, the CDR3 is TGTGCCAGTAGTATACTGGGCAGTAACACTGAAGCTTTCTTT. As protein: CASSILGSNTEAFF. Based on the CDR3 plus reference TRBV19 and TRBJ1-1, the full variable domain is DGGITQSPKYLFRKEGQNVTLSCEQNLNHDAMYWYRQDPGQGLRLIYYSQIVNDFQKGDIAEGYSVSREKKESFPLTVTSAQKNPTAFYLCASSILGSNTEAFFGQGTRLTVV.

The chain joins TRBV6-5 to TRBJ1-1, with 8 nucleotides matching TRBD1. Trimming took 7 bases from V and 6 from J; bases not matched to a gene: 10. Germline CDR1 reads MNHEY; CDR2 reads SVGAGI. This CDR3 region has 14 residues. The CDR3 bases are TGTGCCAGCATCCGGGACAGGCTTAGCGCTGAAGCTTTCTTT. Its translation: CASIRDRLSAEAFF.

This clone was observed a single time. V and J are TRBV5-1 and TRBJ1-3; tentatively, D is TRBD1 (5 bases). V was pared by 4 bases and J by 0 bases, with 11 bases between. This CDR3 spans 15 amino acids. Germline V gene sequence: CDR1 SGHRS, CDR2 YFSETQ. CDR3 nucleotides: TGCGCCAGCAGCCTCTCCGGACACTCTGGAAACACCATATATTTT. Protein product: CASSLSGHSGNTIYF. Together with reference TRBV5-1 and TRBJ1-3, the CDR3 gives the full variable domain: KAGVTQTPRYLIKTRGQQVTLSCSPISGHRSVSWYQQTPGQGLQFLFEYFSETQRNKGNFPGRFSGRQFSNSRSEMNVSTLELGDSALYLCASSLSGHSGNTIYFGEGSWLTVV.

J is TRBJ2-2 and V is TRBV3-1 (or the pseudogene TRBV3-2); D not resolved. This CDR3 is built from 14 residues. The V end lost 4 bases, the J end lost 1 base, and 7 bases lay between the germline ends. Germline V gives CDR1 LGHDT, CDR2 YNNKEL (reference sequence). CDR3 nucleotide sequence: TGTGCCAGCAGCCCGTTCGGGAACACCGGGGAGCTGTTTTTT. Encoded protein: CASSPFGNTGELFF.

J is TRBJ2-3 and V is TRBV12-5; 7 bases line up with TRBD1. The CDR3 covers 15 residues. The germline V gene has CDR1 LGHNT and CDR2 FRNRAP. The V gene end was trimmed by 0 bases and the J gene end by 3 bases; junction bases not matched to a gene: 3. For the CDR3, the DNA is TGTGCTAGTGGTTTGGTAGGGGGCGGAACAGATACGCAGTATTTT. As protein: CASGLVGGGTDTQYF. Using reference TRBV12-5 and TRBJ2-3 for the parts outside the CDR3, the full variable domain is DARVTQTPRHKVTEMGQEVTMRCQPILGHNTVFWYRQTMMQGLELLAYFRNRAPLDDSGMPKDRFSAEMPDATLATLKIQPSEPRDSAVYFCASGLVGGGTDTQYFGPGTRLTVL.

The CDR3 region is CASSKTGEVWQPQHF. For the CDR3, the DNA is TGTGCCAGCAGCAAGACAGGGGAAGTCTGGCAGCCCCAGCATTTT. V usage is TRBV6-6 and J usage is TRBJ1-5; TRBD1 matches at 8 bases. CDR1 and CDR2 from the germline V gene are MNHNY and SVGAGI (reference sequence). This CDR3 contains 15 residues. Trimming took 6 bases from V and 7 from J; bases not matched to a gene: 11.

The chain couples TRBV6-9 to TRBJ2-7; weak D call: TRBD2 (5 bases). The ends were cut back, 3 bases at V and 7 bases at J, with 13 bases in the middle. The CDR3 spans 13 residues. The germline gives CDR1 MNHGY, CDR2 SVAAGI. The CDR3 DNA sequence: TGTGCCAGCAGTTACGGCCCCACGGGGGAGCAGTACTTC. This sequence encodes CASSYGPTGEQYF.

This clone occurred once. CDR3 coding DNA: TGTGCCAGCAGCAAAACAGGGGGCGAGCTGGGCACTGAAGCTTTCTTT. Protein product: CASSKTGGELGTEAFF. V usage is TRBV21-1 and J usage is TRBJ1-1; the table's D call of TRBD1 was not tested on the DNA. TRBV21-1 corresponds to a pseudogene. The CDR3 contains 16 residues.

This clone was seen just once. The V and J genes are TRBV3-1 (or the pseudogene TRBV3-2) and TRBJ1-1, with D perhaps TRBD1 (6 bases). The CDR3 loop spans 13 amino acids. The ends were cut back, 4 bases at V and 6 bases at J, with 12 bases in the middle. The V gene's germline CDR1 is LGHDT and CDR2 YNNKEL (reference sequence). As DNA, the CDR3 is TGTGCCAGCAGCCTAAGACAGGTTCCTGAAGCTTTCTTT. Translated: CASSLRQVPEAFF.

The V call is TRBV6-1, the J call TRBJ1-4, with 9 bases aligning to TRBD1. The germline gives CDR1 MNHNS, CDR2 SASEGT. With V trimmed by 3 bases and J by 2 bases, 4 bases remained unmatched. CDR3 size: 16 residues. DNA for the CDR3: TGTGCCAGCAGTGACCGACAGGGGGGGACTAATGAAAAACTGTTTTTT. As protein: CASSDRQGGTNEKLFF.

The chain recombines TRBV12-5 with TRBJ1-1; D possibly corresponds to TRBD1 (6 bases). The CDR3 is made up of 17 amino acids. Germline CDR1 and CDR2: LGHNT and FRNRAP. Between the trimmed V and J ends, which lost 2 bases and 6 bases, there was a span of 22 bases. The CDR3: CASGLPPGRGGRAEAFF. The CDR3 DNA reads as TGTGCTAGTGGTTTGCCACCAGGCCGAGGGGGGAGGGCTGAAGCTTTCTTT. Full variable domain (missing parts from reference TRBV12-5 and TRBJ1-1): DARVTQTPRHKVTEMGQEVTMRCQPILGHNTVFWYRQTMMQGLELLAYFRNRAPLDDSGMPKDRFSAEMPDATLATLKIQPSEPRDSAVYFCASGLPPGRGGRAEAFFGQGTRLTVV.

The gene calls are TRBV3-1 (or the pseudogene TRBV3-2) and TRBJ2-3; D remains ambiguous. CDR3 length: 14 amino acids. The V end was cut by 2 bases, the J end by 5 bases, with 11 bases between. The germline CDR1 and CDR2 sequences are LGHDT and YNNKEL (reference sequence). CDR3 sequence reads: CASSQNLVGDTQYF. The CDR3 DNA reads as TGTGCCAGCAGCCAAAACCTAGTGGGAGATACGCAGTATTTT.

The chain couples TRBV9 to TRBJ1-2; 8 bases agree with TRBD1. V lost 3 bases and J lost 7; bases outside the gene matches: 11. Germline CDR1 and CDR2: SGDLS and YYNGEE. The CDR3 sequence is 15 residues long. The DNA for the CDR3 is TGTGCCAGCAGCGGTGGACAGGGCCATTTGTTTGGCTACACCTTC. Translation: CASSGGQGHLFGYTF.

The count of this clone is one. The chain is built from TRBV6-5 and TRBJ2-5, with 9 positions matching TRBD2. The germline V gene encodes CDR1 MNHEY and CDR2 SVGAGI. The CDR3 has 15 residues. V was clipped by 6 bases and J by 5 bases; unmatched bases: 10. CDR3 region: CASRLKSGGSETQYF. The DNA of the CDR3 is TGTGCCAGCAGGCTAAAGAGCGGGGGGAGTGAGACCCAGTACTTC.

The chain combines TRBV12-3 or TRBV12-4 with TRBJ2-1; D is undetermined. The CDR3 totals 11 residues. Trimming removed 0 bases from V and 14 bases from J, with 8 bases in between. This CDR3 is CASSLAHIKFF. The CDR3 DNA reads TGTGCCAGCAGTTTAGCACACATAAAGTTCTTC.

This chain connects TRBV5-4 to TRBJ1-1, with D possibly being TRBD1 (5 bases). The germline V gene encodes CDR1 SGHNT and CDR2 YYREEE (reference sequence). The V end was cut by 4 bases, the J end by 10 bases, with 17 bases between. CDR3 size: 13 residues. The CDR3 loop reads CASSPGLMGGAFF. The CDR3 DNA is TGTGCCAGCAGCCCGGGTCTAATGGGGGGAGCTTTCTTT.

This clone showed up just once. This sequence joins TRBV5-1 and TRBJ1-3; 8 nucleotides line up with TRBD1. Germline assignment: CDR1 SGHRS and CDR2 YFSETQ. V lost 5 bases, J lost 0 bases, and 7 bases stayed unmatched. The CDR3 runs to 16 residues. CDR3: CASRRTTGGSGNTIYF. The DNA for the CDR3 is TGCGCCAGCAGGAGAACCACAGGGGGCTCTGGAAACACCATATATTTT.

Remarks on this clone: This CDR3 is also generated by other DNA sequences in the sample. The chain is built from TRBV4-1 and TRBJ2-3, with D possibly being TRBD2 (5 bases). The CDR3 runs 13 residues. The V end was cut by 2 bases, the J end by 3 bases, with 6 bases between. Germline V gene sequence: CDR1 MGHRA, CDR2 YSYEKL. As DNA, the CDR3 is TGCGCCAGCAGCCAAAGAGGGACAGATACGCAGTATTTT. Amino acid sequence: CASSQRGTDTQYF.

V usage is TRBV5-1 and J usage is TRBJ1-2; unclear D gene. The CDR3 consists of 14 residues. Germline assignment: CDR1 SGHRS and CDR2 YFSETQ. Between the trimmed V and J ends, which lost 0 bases and 2 bases, there was a span of 8 bases. CDR3 in DNA: TGCGCCAGCAGCTTGGCCGGAGCGAACTATGGCTACACCTTC. The encoded protein is CASSLAGANYGYTF. The full variable domain, with the rest looked up from reference TRBV5-1 and TRBJ1-2, is KAGVTQTPRYLIKTRGQQVTLSCSPISGHRSVSWYQQTPGQGLQFLFEYFSETQRNKGNFPGRFSGRQFSNSRSEMNVSTLELGDSALYLCASSLAGANYGYTFGSGTRLTVV.